The clone carrying this TCR beta chain came up a few times. These data originate in a study of cytomegalovirus exposure and HLA in healthy donors. Use of 60 Vbeta and 13 Jbeta primers characterized the PCR. Measured with immunoSEQ multiplex PCR; TCRdb has only the in-frame clones, and not every one. The repertoire holds some 200,000 clones, with around four fifths as singletons. This TCR was sampled from a man between 45 and 60 years old in good health and CMV-seronegative. The specimen sequenced was PBMCs.

This CDR3 is CSVRGLAGGPGGNEQFF. CDR3 in DNA: TGCAGCGTCCGGGGACTAGCGGGAGGGCCGGGGGGAAATGAGCAGTTCTTC. The chain carries TRBV29-1 and TRBJ2-1; TRBD2 aligns across 16 bases. J gave up 7 bases and V 6 bases, and 12 bases lay outside the gene matches. Germline CDR1 is SQVTM and CDR2 is ANQGSEA. This CDR3 has 17 amino acids.